This TCR beta chain was documented in a study of blood T cell repertoires in COVID-19. Study in general: COVID-19 samples from acute and convalescent phases originated in the United States, Italy and Spain. PBMCs, B-cell-depleted T cells, or T cells provided the cDNA or gDNA that made up the material.

This clone was recorded once. Per the authors' pipeline: The assay estimated nucleated cells by amplifying reference gene primers. Using immunoSEQ multiplex PCR, the repertoire was profiled, and TCRdb retains in-frame clones only, with some absent. V and J calls and clone size are as listed in that table; D and trimming were resolved from the DNA. The sample yields around 57,000 clones, around nine tenths seen once. The V end lost 1 base, the J end lost 7 bases, and 10 bases lay between the germline ends. The CDR3 consists of 13 residues. Per germline, CDR1 SNHLY and CDR2 FYNNEI. The material sequenced was peripheral blood. V usage is TRBV2 and J usage is TRBJ1-1; D is possibly TRBD1 (5 bases). The clonotype was recovered from a man aged 45 to 65 with acute or convalescent COVID-19. The DNA for the CDR3 is TGTGCCAGCAGTGAAGACCCCGGGGGTGAAGCTTTCTTT. Amino acid sequence: CASSEDPGGEAFF.